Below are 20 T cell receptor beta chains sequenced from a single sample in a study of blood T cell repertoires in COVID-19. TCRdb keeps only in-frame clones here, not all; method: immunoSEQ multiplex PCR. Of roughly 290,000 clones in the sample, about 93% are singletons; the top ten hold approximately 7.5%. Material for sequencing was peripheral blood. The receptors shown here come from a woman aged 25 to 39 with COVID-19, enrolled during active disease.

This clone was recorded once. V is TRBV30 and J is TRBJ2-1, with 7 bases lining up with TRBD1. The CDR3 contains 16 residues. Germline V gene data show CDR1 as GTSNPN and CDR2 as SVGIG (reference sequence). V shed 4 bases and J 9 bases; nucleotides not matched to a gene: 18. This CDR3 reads CAWNHYRGLRGTEQFF. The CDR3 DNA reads TGTGCCTGGAACCACTACAGGGGCTTAAGGGGTACTGAGCAGTTCTTC.

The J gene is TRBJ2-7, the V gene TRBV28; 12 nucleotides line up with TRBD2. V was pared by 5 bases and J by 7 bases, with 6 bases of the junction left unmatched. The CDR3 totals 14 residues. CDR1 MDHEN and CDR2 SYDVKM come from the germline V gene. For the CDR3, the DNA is TGTGCCAGCAGTCAGACTAGCGGGAGAGATGAGCAGTACTTC. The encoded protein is CASSQTSGRDEQYF.

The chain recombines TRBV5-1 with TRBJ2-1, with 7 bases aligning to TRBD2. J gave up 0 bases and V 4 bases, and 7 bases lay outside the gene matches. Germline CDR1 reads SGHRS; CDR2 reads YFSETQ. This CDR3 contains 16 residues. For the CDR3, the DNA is TGCGCCAGCAGCCGACTAGCAGGTAGCTCCTACAATGAGCAGTTCTTC. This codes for CASSRLAGSSYNEQFF.

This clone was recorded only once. CDR3 DNA sequence: TGTGCCTGGAGTGGAAAGGGAGGCCAGCCCCAGCATTTT. This sequence encodes CAWSGKGGQPQHF. V is TRBV30 and J is TRBJ1-5; D unclear. This CDR3 contains 13 residues. CDR1 is GTSNPN and CDR2 is SVGIG in the germline V gene (reference sequence). Trimming stripped 1 base from V and 7 bases from J, with 11 bases between.

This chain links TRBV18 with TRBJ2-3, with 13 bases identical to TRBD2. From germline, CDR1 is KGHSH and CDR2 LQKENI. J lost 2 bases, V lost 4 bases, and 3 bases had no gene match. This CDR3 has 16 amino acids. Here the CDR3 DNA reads TGTGCCAGCTCACGGGGACTAGCGGGGCTCACAGATACGCAGTATTTT. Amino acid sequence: CASSRGLAGLTDTQYF. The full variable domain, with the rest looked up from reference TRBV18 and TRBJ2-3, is NAGVMQNPRHLVRRRGQEARLRCSPMKGHSHVYWYRQLPEEGLKFMVYLQKENIIDESGMPKERFSAEFPKEGPSILRIQQVVRGDSAAYFCASSRGLAGLTDTQYFGPGTRLTVL.

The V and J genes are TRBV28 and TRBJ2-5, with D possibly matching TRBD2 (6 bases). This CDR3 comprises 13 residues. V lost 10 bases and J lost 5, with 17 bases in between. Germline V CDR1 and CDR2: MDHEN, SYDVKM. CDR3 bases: TGTGCCACACGAGCCCGGGGGTGGGAGACCCAGTACTTC. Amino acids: CATRARGWETQYF.

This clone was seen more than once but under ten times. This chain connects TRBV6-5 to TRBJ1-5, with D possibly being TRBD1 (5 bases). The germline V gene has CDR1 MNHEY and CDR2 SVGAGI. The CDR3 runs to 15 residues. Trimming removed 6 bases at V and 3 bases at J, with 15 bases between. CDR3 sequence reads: CASRPWTRDNQPQHF. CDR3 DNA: TGTGCCAGCAGGCCATGGACCAGGGACAATCAGCCCCAGCATTTT.

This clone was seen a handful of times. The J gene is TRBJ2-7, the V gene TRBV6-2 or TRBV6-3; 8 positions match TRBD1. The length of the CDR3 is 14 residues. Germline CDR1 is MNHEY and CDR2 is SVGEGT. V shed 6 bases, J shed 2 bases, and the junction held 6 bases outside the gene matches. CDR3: CASSPGQGAYEQYF. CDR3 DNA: TGTGCCAGCAGCCCCGGACAGGGTGCCTACGAGCAGTACTTC.

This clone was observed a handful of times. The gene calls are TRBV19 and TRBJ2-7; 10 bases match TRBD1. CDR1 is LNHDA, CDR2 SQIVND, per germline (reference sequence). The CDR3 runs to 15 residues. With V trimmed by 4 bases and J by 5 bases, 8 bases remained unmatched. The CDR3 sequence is CASSTRDRGINEQYF. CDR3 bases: TGTGCCAGTAGTACTAGGGACAGGGGAATCAACGAGCAGTACTTC. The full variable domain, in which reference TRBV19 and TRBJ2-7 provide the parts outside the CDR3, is DGGITQSPKYLFRKEGQNVTLSCEQNLNHDAMYWYRQDPGQGLRLIYYSQIVNDFQKGDIAEGYSVSREKKESFPLTVTSAQKNPTAFYLCASSTRDRGINEQYFGPGTRLTVT.

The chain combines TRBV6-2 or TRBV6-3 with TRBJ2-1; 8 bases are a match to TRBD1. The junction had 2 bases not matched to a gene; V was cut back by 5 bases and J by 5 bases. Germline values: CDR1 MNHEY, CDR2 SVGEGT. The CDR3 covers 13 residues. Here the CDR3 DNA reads TGTGCCAGCAGTGGGACAGGTAACAATGAGCAGTTCTTC. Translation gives CASSGTGNNEQFF.

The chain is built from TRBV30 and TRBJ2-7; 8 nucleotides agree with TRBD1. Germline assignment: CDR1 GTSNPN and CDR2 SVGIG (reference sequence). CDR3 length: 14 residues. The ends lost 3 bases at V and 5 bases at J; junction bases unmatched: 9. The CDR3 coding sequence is TGTGCCTGGAGCGAAACAGGGGGGATCGACGAGCAGTACTTC. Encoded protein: CAWSETGGIDEQYF. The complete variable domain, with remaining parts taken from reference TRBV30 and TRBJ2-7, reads SQTIHQWPATLVQPVGSPLSLECTVEGTSNPNLYWYRQAAGRGLQLLFYSVGIGQISSEVPQNLSASRPQDRQFILSSKKLLLSDSGFYLCAWSETGGIDEQYFGPGTRLTVT.

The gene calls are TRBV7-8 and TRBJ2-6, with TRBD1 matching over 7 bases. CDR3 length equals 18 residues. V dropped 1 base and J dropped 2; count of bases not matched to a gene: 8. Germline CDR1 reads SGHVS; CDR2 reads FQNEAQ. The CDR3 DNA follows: TGTGCCAGCAGCTTAGGGAAGGGGGCGGTGACTGGGGCCAACGTCCTGACTTTC. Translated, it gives CASSLGKGAVTGANVLTF.

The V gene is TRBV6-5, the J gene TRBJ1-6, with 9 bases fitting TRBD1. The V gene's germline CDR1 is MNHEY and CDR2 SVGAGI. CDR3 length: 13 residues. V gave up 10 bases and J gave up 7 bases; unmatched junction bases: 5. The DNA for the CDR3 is TGTGCCATCCGAGGGACAGGGAATTCACCCCTCCACTTT. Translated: CAIRGTGNSPLHF.

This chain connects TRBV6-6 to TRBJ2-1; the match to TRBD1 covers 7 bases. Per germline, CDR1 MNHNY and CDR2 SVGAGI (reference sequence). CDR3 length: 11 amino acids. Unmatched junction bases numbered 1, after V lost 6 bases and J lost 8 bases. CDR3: CASRDRDEQFF. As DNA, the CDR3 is TGTGCCAGCAGAGACAGGGATGAGCAGTTCTTC.

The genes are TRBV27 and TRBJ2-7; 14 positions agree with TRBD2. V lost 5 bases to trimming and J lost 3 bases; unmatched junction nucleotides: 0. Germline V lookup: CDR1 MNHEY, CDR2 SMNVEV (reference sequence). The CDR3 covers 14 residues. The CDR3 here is CASSGLAGGYEQYF. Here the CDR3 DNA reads TGTGCCAGCAGTGGACTAGCGGGAGGCTACGAGCAGTACTTC.

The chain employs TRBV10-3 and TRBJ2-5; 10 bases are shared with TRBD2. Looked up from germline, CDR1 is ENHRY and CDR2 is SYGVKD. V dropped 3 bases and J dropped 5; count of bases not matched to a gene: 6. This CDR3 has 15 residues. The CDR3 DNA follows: TGTGCCATCAGTGAAGCAGCGGGAGGGCAGGAGACCCAGTACTTC. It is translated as CAISEAAGGQETQYF.

CDR3 DNA sequence: TGTGCCAGTAGTATACTGGAGTCTCCCTACGAGCAGTACTTC. This translates into CASSILESPYEQYF. The chain carries TRBV19 and TRBJ2-7; D remains ambiguous. The CDR3 is 14 amino acids. Trimming stripped 2 bases from V and 2 bases from J, with 10 bases between. The germline V gene has CDR1 LNHDA and CDR2 SQIVND (reference sequence).

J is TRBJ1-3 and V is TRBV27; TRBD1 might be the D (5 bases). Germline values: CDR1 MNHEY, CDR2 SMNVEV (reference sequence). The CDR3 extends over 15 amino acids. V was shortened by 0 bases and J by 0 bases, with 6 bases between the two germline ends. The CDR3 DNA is TGTGCCAGCAGTTTATCGGGGGGCTCTGGAAACACCATATATTTT. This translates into CASSLSGGSGNTIYF.

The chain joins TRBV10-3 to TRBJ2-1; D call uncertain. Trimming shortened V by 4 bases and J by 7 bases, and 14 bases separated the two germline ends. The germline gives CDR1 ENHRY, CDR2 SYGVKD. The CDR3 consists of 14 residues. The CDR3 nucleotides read TGTGCCATCAGTGGTCGAGGTCCCTCAAATGAGCAGTTCTTC. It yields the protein CAISGRGPSNEQFF.

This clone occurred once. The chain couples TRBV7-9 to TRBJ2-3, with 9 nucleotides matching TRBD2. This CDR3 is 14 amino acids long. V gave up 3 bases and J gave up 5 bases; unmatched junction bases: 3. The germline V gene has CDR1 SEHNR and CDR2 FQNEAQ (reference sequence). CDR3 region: CASSLGLARDTQYF. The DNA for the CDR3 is TGTGCCAGCAGCTTGGGACTAGCAAGAGATACGCAGTATTTT.